This is a list of T cell receptor beta chains from one sample in a study of regulatory T cells in long-lasting Graves disease. MiXCR, applied by TCRdb to the multiplex PCR reads, yields one record per CDR3 protein. The sample lists roughly 610,000 distinct CDR3 sequences, more than 15% occurring once. This sample also appeared in a second study, on T cells in Graves' hyperthyroidism and ophthalmopathy.

The sample was peripheral blood mononuclear cells (PBMCs), taken at new diagnosis, from a patient treated with antithyroid drugs. These receptors originate from a man in his late teens or twenties with Graves disease. Both conserved end residues are part of each CDR3. Each record gives: J gene, D gene, clone size, V gene, CDR3 protein, CDR3 DNA. D genes are given only for firm matches. Clone size is shown for a subset of rows, as once, few, many or a class of expanded clone.

>TRBJ2-1|TRBD2|-|TRBV5-6
CASSLQEGTSSYNEQFF
TGTGCCAGCAGCTTGCAGGAGGGGACTAGCTCCTACAATGAGCAGTTCTTC
>TRBJ1-3|-|-|TRBV9
CASSVGLPGTGNTIYF
TGTGCCAGCAGCGTAGGTCTGCCGGGAACTGGAAACACCATATATTTT
>TRBJ2-7|TRBD1|many|TRBV18
CASSPALAGGRFYEQYF
TGTGCCAGCTCACCCGCCTTAGCAGGGGGCAGGTTCTACGAGCAGTACTTC
>TRBJ1-1|-|many|TRBV30
CAWSVGGTEAFF
TGTGCCTGGAGTGTAGGGGGCACTGAAGCTTTCTTT
>TRBJ1-2|-|many|TRBV27
CASSLSLRRVNYGYTF
TGTGCCAGCAGTTTATCCCTCCGAAGGGTTAACTATGGCTACACCTTC
>TRBJ2-1|-|many|TRBV7-8
CASSQTASREEQFF
TGTGCCAGCAGCCAGACTGCCTCAAGGGAAGAGCAGTTCTTC
>TRBJ1-1|-|many|TRBV7-9
CASSAPGTDGEAFF
TGTGCCAGCAGCGCCCCCGGGACCGATGGTGAAGCTTTCTTT
>TRBJ1-1|-|many|TRBV12-3/TRBV12-4
CASAPGRANTEAFF
TGTGCCAGCGCCCCGGGGAGGGCGAACACTGAAGCTTTCTTT
>TRBJ2-1|-|many|TRBV9
CASSVMEKGNEQFF
TGTGCCAGCAGCGTAATGGAGAAGGGCAATGAGCAGTTCTTC
>TRBJ1-2|TRBD1|-|TRBV19
CASSRTGVLRDYGYTF
TGTGCCAGTAGTCGGACAGGGGTTCTTCGCGACTATGGCTACACCTTC
>TRBJ2-7|TRBD2|few|TRBV12-3/TRBV12-4
CASSTRTSGRPHEQYF
TGTGCCAGCAGCACAAGGACTAGCGGGAGACCCCACGAGCAGTACTTC
>TRBJ1-2|-|few|TRBV25-1
CASSDRASSYGYTF
TGTGCCAGCAGTGACAGGGCGTCTAGCTATGGCTACACCTTC
>TRBJ2-3|TRBD2|few|TRBV29-1
CSVGGLAGGPGTDTQYF
TGCAGCGTGGGAGGACTAGCGGGAGGGCCCGGCACAGATACGCAGTATTTT
>TRBJ1-1|-|-|TRBV4-1
CASSQGSDTEAFF
TGCGCCAGCAGCCAGGGATCGGACACTGAAGCTTTCTTT
>TRBJ2-1|TRBD1|many|TRBV7-6
CASSFLTGDAYNEQFF
TGTGCCAGCAGCTTTCTTACAGGGGACGCCTACAATGAGCAGTTCTTC
>TRBJ2-7|-|-|TRBV7-9
CASSPPQSSYEQYF
TGTGCCAGCAGCCCCCCTCAAAGCTCCTACGAGCAGTACTTC
>TRBJ2-3|-|many|TRBV5-1
CASSRVEGRPALDTQYF
TGCGCCAGCAGCCGCGTAGAGGGCAGGCCTGCGCTAGATACGCAGTATTTT
>TRBJ2-1|-|-|TRBV3-1
CASSQGRGLAGSEQFF
TGTGCCAGCAGCCAAGGTAGGGGTCTGGCGGGAAGTGAGCAGTTCTTC
>TRBJ2-3|TRBD2|-|TRBV6-2/TRBV6-3
CASSYAASGSRDTQYF
TGTGCCAGCAGTTACGCGGCTAGCGGGAGTCGGGATACGCAGTATTTT
>TRBJ2-2|-|-|TRBV29-1
CSVVSGELFF
TGCAGCGTTGTGTCAGGGGAGCTGTTTTTT
>TRBJ2-7|TRBD2|few|TRBV9
CASSPHSGGINEQYF
TGTGCCAGCAGCCCGCATTCGGGAGGGATCAACGAGCAGTACTTC
>TRBJ2-1|-|few|TRBV5-1
CASSRSLSSYNEQFF
TGCGCCAGCAGCCGCTCCCTCAGCTCCTACAATGAGCAGTTCTTC
>TRBJ2-2|TRBD2|few|TRBV5-1
CASSLALAGGTGELFF
TGCGCCAGCAGCTTGGCCCTAGCGGGAGGCACCGGGGAGCTGTTTTTT
>TRBJ2-3|TRBD2|few|TRBV5-1
CASSPMGLAVSTDTQYF
TGCGCCAGCAGCCCGATGGGACTAGCGGTCAGCACAGATACGCAGTATTTT
>TRBJ2-3|-|few|TRBV7-9
CASSLRNRASDTQYF
TGTGCCAGCAGCTTAAGGAACCGGGCTAGCGATACGCAGTATTTT
>TRBJ2-3|-|many|TRBV7-8
CASSLNSQLSTDTQYF
TGTGCCAGCAGCTTAAATTCGCAGTTAAGCACAGATACGCAGTATTTT
>TRBJ2-5|-|few|TRBV5-1
CASSLTRPEAETQYF
TGCGCCAGCAGCTTGACCCGACCCGAGGCCGAGACCCAGTACTTC
>TRBJ2-2|-|-|TRBV3-1
CASSQLNTGELFF
TGTGCCAGCAGCCAACTAAACACCGGGGAGCTGTTTTTT
>TRBJ1-2|TRBD1|many|TRBV28
CASSLGGQGVFDGYTF
TGTGCCAGCAGTTTGGGGGGACAGGGGGTTTTCGATGGCTACACCTTC
>TRBJ1-1|TRBD1|few|TRBV11-2
CASSDPRTGETEAFF
TGTGCCAGCAGCGACCCTCGGACAGGGGAGACTGAAGCTTTCTTT
>TRBJ2-6|TRBD1|many|TRBV28
CASSPAGQASSGANVLTF
TGTGCCAGCAGCCCGGCAGGACAGGCGAGCTCTGGGGCCAACGTCCTGACTTTC
>TRBJ1-5|-|many|TRBV7-8
CASKLGAGNQPQHF
TGTGCCAGCAAACTGGGTGCGGGCAATCAGCCCCAGCATTTT
>TRBJ2-7|TRBD2|many|TRBV27
CASSSTAVGLAGGGYEQYF
TGTGCCAGCAGTTCTACAGCCGTCGGACTAGCGGGAGGTGGATACGAGCAGTACTTC
>TRBJ2-3|-|few|TRBV30
CAWGPGLSTDTQYF
TGTGCCTGGGGGCCGGGACTCAGCACAGATACGCAGTATTTT
>TRBJ1-2|-|-|TRBV5-4
CASSSPQGNYGYTF
TGTGCCAGCAGTTCCCCACAGGGTAACTATGGCTACACCTTC
>TRBJ1-1|-|many|TRBV2
CASSYGIKGTEAFF
TGTGCCAGCAGTTACGGGATAAAGGGCACTGAAGCTTTCTTT
>TRBJ2-1|-|few|TRBV9
CASSVAGREQFF
TGTGCCAGCAGCGTAGCAGGGCGTGAGCAGTTCTTC
>TRBJ2-7|TRBD2|-|TRBV5-1
CASSLTLAGGAYEQYF
TGCGCCAGCAGCTTAACCTTAGCGGGAGGCGCCTACGAGCAGTACTTC
>TRBJ1-6|-|-|TRBV5-6
CASRRSGGAPLHF
TGTGCCAGCAGGAGGTCTGGGGGGGCACCCCTCCACTTT
>TRBJ2-1|-|many|TRBV11-2
CASSEGAGNTMEQFF
TGTGCCAGCAGCGAAGGGGCGGGTAATACAATGGAGCAGTTCTTC
>TRBJ2-1|TRBD2|many|TRBV6-2/TRBV6-3
CASKIRLAGSEQFF
TGTGCCAGCAAAATACGACTAGCGGGAAGTGAGCAGTTCTTC
>TRBJ2-6|TRBD2|many|TRBV5-1
CASSYGTSGSSGANVLTF
TGCGCCAGCAGCTACGGGACTAGCGGGAGTTCTGGGGCCAACGTCCTGACTTTC
>TRBJ1-1|-|many|TRBV7-9
CASSLPVSMNTEAFF
TGTGCCAGCAGCTTACCAGTGAGCATGAACACTGAAGCTTTCTTT
>TRBJ2-5|-|few|TRBV7-9
CASSSEILEQETQYF
TGTGCCAGCAGCTCAGAGATTTTGGAACAAGAGACCCAGTACTTC
>TRBJ1-1|-|-|TRBV9
CASSAVGPLNTEAFF
TGTGCCAGCAGCGCTGTAGGACCCTTGAACACTGAAGCTTTCTTT
>TRBJ2-7|TRBD1|few|TRBV5-8
CASSLAFLDRRPYEQYF
TGTGCCAGCAGCTTGGCCTTCTTGGACAGGAGACCCTACGAGCAGTACTTC
>TRBJ2-2|-|many|TRBV3-1
CASSQGSPYANTGELFF
TGTGCCAGCAGCCAAGGAAGCCCATATGCGAACACCGGGGAGCTGTTTTTT
>TRBJ1-5|-|many|TRBV30
CAWSVLTGGQPQHF
TGTGCCTGGAGTGTACTCACGGGCGGTCAGCCCCAGCATTTT
>TRBJ2-5|-|-|TRBV6-1
CASSEFGPTETQYF
TGTGCCAGCAGTGAGTTCGGCCCAACGGAGACCCAGTACTTC
>TRBJ2-3|TRBD1|-|TRBV30
CAGNRQGSADTQYF
TGTGCCGGCAACCGACAGGGCAGCGCAGATACGCAGTATTTT